This TCR beta chain was sequenced in a study of T cell responses to AZD1222 COVID-19 vaccine. V was cut by 1 base and J by 14 bases, with 15 bases left in between. This CDR3 is built from 13 residues. Germline V gene lookup returns CDR1 LGHDT and CDR2 YNNKEL (reference sequence). About this clone: Antigen unknown.

Broader study findings: Following two doses of AZD1222, Spike-specific TCR breadth and depth rose.

Sequenced by immunoSEQ multiplex PCR; TCRdb stores in-frame clones only, minus some. The top ten hold around 2.3% of the sample, which has approximately 100,000 clones, 70% to 90% seen once. The clonotype was recovered from an adult who received the AZD1222 COVID-19 vaccine. The V and J genes are TRBV3-1 (or the pseudogene TRBV3-2) and TRBJ2-1; TRBD1 is a possible D gene (6 bases). The sequencing here drew on peripheral blood, taken 28 days after the second AZD1222 dose. As DNA, the CDR3 is TGTGCCAGCAGCCAAGGAGCCGGGACACAGAAGTTCTTC. It specifies CASSQGAGTQKFF.